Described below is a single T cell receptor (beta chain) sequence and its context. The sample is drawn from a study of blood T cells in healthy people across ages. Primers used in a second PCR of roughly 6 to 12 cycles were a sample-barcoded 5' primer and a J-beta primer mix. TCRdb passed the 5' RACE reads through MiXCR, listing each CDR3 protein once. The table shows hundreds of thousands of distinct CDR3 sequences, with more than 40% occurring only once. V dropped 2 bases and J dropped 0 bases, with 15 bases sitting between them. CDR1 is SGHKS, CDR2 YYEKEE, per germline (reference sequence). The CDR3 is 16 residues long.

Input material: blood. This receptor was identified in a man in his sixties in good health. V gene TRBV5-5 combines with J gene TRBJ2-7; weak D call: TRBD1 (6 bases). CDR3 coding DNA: TGTGCCAGCAGCTTCCCCGGACAGTTCGACTCCTACGAGCAGTACTTC. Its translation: CASSFPGQFDSYEQYF. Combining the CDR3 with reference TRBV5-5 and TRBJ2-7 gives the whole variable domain DAGVTQSPTHLIKTRGQQVTLRCSPISGHKSVSWYQQVLGQGPQFIFQYYEKEERGRGNFPDRFSARQFPNYSSELNVNALLLGDSALYLCASSFPGQFDSYEQYFGPGTRLTVT.